This T cell receptor (beta chain) originates from a study of blood T cell repertoires in COVID-19. Study as a whole: From the United States, Italy and Spain came samples of acute and convalescent COVID-19.

CDR1 PRHDT and CDR2 FYEKMQ come from the germline V gene (reference sequence). This CDR3 is 14 amino acids long. Trimming took off 6 bases at V and 3 bases at J, with 14 bases between the two ends. Generated by immunoSEQ multiplex PCR, the TCRdb table keeps only in-frame clones and is missing some. The sample holds 200,000 to 300,000 clones, 88% seen once. V is TRBV13 and J is TRBJ1-1; no reliable D call. The TCR was taken from a man in his fifties or sixties who had recovered from COVID-19. The material sequenced was peripheral blood. In DNA form, the CDR3 reads TGTGCCAGCAGGCCGCCCGAGGGTGACACTGAAGCTTTCTTT. The encoded protein is CASRPPEGDTEAFF. The full variable domain, with the rest looked up from reference TRBV13 and TRBJ1-1, is AAGVIQSPRHLIKEKRETATLKCYPIPRHDTVYWYQQGPGQDPQFLISFYEKMQSDKGSIPDRFSAQQFSDYHSELNMSSLELGDSALYFCASRPPEGDTEAFFGQGTRLTVV.